The 18 T cell receptor beta chains given below trace back to one sample, sequenced in a study of brain T cells in children with intractable seizures (TCRdb year 2021). This specimen's time point label, per the study, means: blood from clinic visit 5 months post-surgery; TSC patient then seizure free. Receptor amplification or capture employed the immunoSEQ multiplex PCR assay. In TCRdb, the immuneACCESS table is reduced to in-frame sequences with V and J assigned. These tables do not hold every clone; where another copy was compared, an unresolved V gene accounts for under half, and the others remain unexplained. The sample table shows hundreds of thousands of clones, and over 90% are seen once. The top ten constitute about 6% of the sample. The source was peripheral blood, collected roughly 5 months after surgery. The receptors shown here come from a boy under three years old with tuberous sclerosis and intractable seizures.

CDR3 in amino acids: CASSQERRGVGYTF. The CDR3 DNA sequence: TGTGCCAGCAGCCAAGAGAGAAGGGGGGTAGGCTACACCTTC. The chain recombines TRBV3-1 (or the pseudogene TRBV3-2) with TRBJ1-2; maybe TRBD1 (6 bases). The CDR3 is 14 residues long. Germline lookup yields CDR1 LGHDT and CDR2 YNNKEL (reference sequence). V was shortened by 0 bases and J by 8 bases, with 13 bases between the two germline ends.

The V call is TRBV9, the J call TRBJ2-1, with TRBD2 as a possible D gene (5 bases). Deletions cut 4 bases from V and 5 bases from J, with 19 bases between. CDR1 and CDR2 (germline): SGDLS, YYNGEE. The length of the CDR3 is 16 residues. CDR3 nucleotides: TGTGCCAGCAGCTGGTCCTTGGAGCGGTCTAACAATGAGCAGTTCTTC. Translated: CASSWSLERSNNEQFF.

The chain is built from TRBV5-4 and TRBJ2-7, with D perhaps being TRBD1 or TRBD2 (5 bases each). The CDR3 length is 14 residues. CDR1 and CDR2 (germline): SGHNT, YYREEE (reference sequence). Deletions cut 4 bases from V and 2 bases from J, with 13 bases between. This CDR3 reads CASSPGDGPYEQYF. CDR3 nucleotides: TGTGCCAGCAGCCCCGGGGACGGCCCCTACGAGCAGTACTTC.

The chain recombines TRBV27 with TRBJ1-1; D possibly corresponds to TRBD1 (6 bases). The CDR3 sequence is 14 residues long. Per germline, CDR1 MNHEY and CDR2 SMNVEV (reference sequence). V lost 0 bases to trimming and J lost 3 bases, with 8 bases between them. The CDR3 loop is CASSLSQGYTEAFF. The CDR3 bases are TGTGCCAGCAGTTTATCCCAGGGGTACACTGAAGCTTTCTTT.

V is TRBV11-2 and J is TRBJ1-1; 7 bases are a match to TRBD1. CDR3 length equals 17 residues. Germline values: CDR1 SGHAT, CDR2 FQNNGV. V shed 3 bases and J 0 bases; nucleotides not matched to a gene: 10. The DNA of the CDR3 is TGTGCCAGCAGCTTGGGCAGGGGGATGTCAATGAACACTGAAGCTTTCTTT. This gives the protein CASSLGRGMSMNTEAFF.

The V call is TRBV21-1, the J call TRBJ1-2. TRBV21-1 is flagged as a pseudogene. The CDR3 is made up of 13 amino acids. CDR3 protein: CASSQTHEAGYTF. The CDR3 nucleotides are TGTGCCAGCAGCCAAACACACGAGGCTGGCTACACCTTC.

The chain has TRBV14 and TRBJ1-1; no firm D call. The CDR3 spans 12 residues. Germline V CDR1 and CDR2: SGHDN, FVKESK. Trimming removed 4 bases at V and 3 bases at J, with 6 bases between. This CDR3 reads CASSLQYTEAFF. The CDR3 DNA sequence: TGTGCCAGCAGCCTACAGTACACTGAAGCTTTCTTT.

This sequence joins TRBV9 and TRBJ2-7; tentatively, D is TRBD1 (5 bases). Trimming pared 0 bases from V and 6 bases from J, leaving 19 bases between. The germline CDR1 and CDR2 sequences are SGDLS and YYNGEE. The CDR3 sequence is 16 residues long. CDR3 sequence: CASSVESGFNPREQYF. The DNA of the CDR3 is TGTGCCAGCAGCGTAGAGTCAGGGTTCAACCCACGCGAGCAGTACTTC.

This clone appeared once. V is TRBV28 and J is TRBJ2-3; D assignment may be TRBD1 or TRBD2 (5 bases each). The CDR3 loop spans 15 amino acids. In germline, CDR1 is MDHEN, CDR2 SYDVKM. Between the trimmed V and J ends, which lost 3 bases and 1 base, there was a span of 11 bases. Written as DNA, the CDR3 is TGTGCCAGCAGTTTTCTGGGGACGGGCACAGATACGCAGTATTTT. Translating it yields CASSFLGTGTDTQYF.

The chain combines TRBV18 with TRBJ1-2; D is perhaps TRBD1 (6 bases). With 3 bases removed from V and 2 bases from J, the gap between germline ends came to 13 bases. The CDR3 loop spans 15 amino acids. Germline values: CDR1 KGHSH, CDR2 LQKENI. CDR3 DNA sequence: TGTGCCAGCTCACCGACAAGACAGGACAACTATGGCTACACCTTC. It translates to CASSPTRQDNYGYTF.

This sequence joins TRBV25-1 and TRBJ2-2; D not resolved. The V gene lost 10 bases and the J gene lost 0 bases, with 9 bases spanning the gap. CDR1 is MGHDK, CDR2 SYGVNS, per germline. CDR3 size: 13 residues. CDR3 in amino acids: CATLLPNTGELFF. The CDR3 DNA reads as TGTGCCACCCTCCTCCCGAACACCGGGGAGCTGTTTTTT.

The gene calls are TRBV24-1 and TRBJ2-2, with TRBD2 as a possible D gene (6 bases). The ends were cut back, 4 bases at V and 6 bases at J, with 11 bases in the middle. Per germline, CDR1 KGHDR and CDR2 SFDVKD. The CDR3 loop spans 14 amino acids. This CDR3 reads CATSDRLGSGELFF. CDR3 bases: TGTGCCACCAGTGACCGACTAGGGTCCGGGGAGCTGTTTTTT.

The V gene is TRBV5-1, the J gene TRBJ2-1; 8 nucleotides line up with TRBD2. The junction had 8 bases not matched to a gene; V was cut back by 5 bases and J by 4 bases. The CDR3 is 15 residues long. Germline V gene lookup returns CDR1 SGHRS and CDR2 YFSETQ. The CDR3 region has the DNA TGCGCCAGCAGTCCACGGGAGGGCCATTACAATGAGCAGTTCTTC. Residues: CASSPREGHYNEQFF.

This clone was detected once. This chain uses TRBV2 with TRBJ2-1, with 8 bases lining up with TRBD2. V was pared by 4 bases and J by 10 bases, with 6 bases of the junction left unmatched. This CDR3 region has 13 residues. CDR1 and CDR2 (germline): SNHLY, FYNNEI. The CDR3 nucleotides read TGTGCCAGCAGTGCGGGGGGGGGCCGGGAGCAGTTCTTC. Translated: CASSAGGGREQFF.

This chain uses TRBV10-1 with TRBJ2-2; D unclear. The CDR3 spans 12 residues. Germline V gene lookup returns CDR1 WNHNN and CDR2 SYGVQD (reference sequence). V dropped 1 base and J dropped 4 bases, with 1 base sitting between them. CDR3 nucleotides: TGCGCCAGCAGTGAGTTCACCGGGGAGCTGTTTTTT. Protein sequence: CASSEFTGELFF.

The CDR3 bases are TGTGCCAGCAGCTTATCCCCGAGAGGCCGCGGCAATCAGCCCCAGCATTTT. Residues: CASSLSPRGRGNQPQHF. This sequence joins TRBV7-8 and TRBJ1-5; D is unresolved. CDR3 size: 17 residues. The germline CDR1 and CDR2 sequences are SGHVS and FQNEAQ. The V end was cut by 2 bases, the J end by 2 bases, with 16 bases between.

V and J are TRBV11-3 and TRBJ2-5, with TRBD2 matching 9 bases. Germline CDR1 is SGHNT and CDR2 is YENEEA. J lost 4 bases, V lost 5 bases, and 8 bases had no gene match. The CDR3 is 15 residues long. The CDR3 DNA follows: TGTGCCAGCAGCAAGGGACTAGCCGAGGGAGAGACCCAGTACTTC. Translated, it gives CASSKGLAEGETQYF.

V gene TRBV4-1 combines with J gene TRBJ1-6; TRBD1 matches 7 bases. The CDR3 totals 15 residues. J lost 10 bases, V lost 2 bases, and 8 bases had no gene match. In germline, CDR1 is MGHRA, CDR2 YSYEKL. DNA for the CDR3: TGCGCCAGCAGCCAATTTCAGGGGGGTAGCTCACCCCTCCACTTT. Translated: CASSQFQGGSSPLHF.